This T cell receptor (beta chain) originates from a study of shared clonotypes between healthy human individuals. Study overall: Donors had three CD4 naive, three CD4 memory, two CD8 naive and one CD8 memory plate apiece. General study results and limits: Depth of sequencing was expected to influence donor clonotype sharing. The low donor count limited represented genetic and exposure-history diversity.

Evenly divided among several immunoSEQ plates was the genomic DNA of each subset. Sequencing was performed with immunoSEQ multiplex PCR; in TCRdb, only in-frame clones are kept and a portion is missing. The sample lists roughly 770,000 clones, just over 95% occurring once. In germline, CDR1 is SEHNR, CDR2 FQNEAQ (reference sequence). The CDR3 is 15 amino acids. With 5 bases clipped from V and 2 bases from J, the junction kept 7 bases outside the gene matches. Naive CD8 cells, CD45RO-negative and positively selected for CCR7, excluded terminally differentiated effector memory CD45RA+ cells. Concerning this clone itself: The antigen is undetermined.

The receptor was derived from a man between 25 and 39 years old in good health. Sample: naive CD8+ T cells sorted from blood. V and J are TRBV7-9 and TRBJ2-7; TRBD1 matches at 9 bases. The CDR3 bases are TGTGCCAGCAGCCGGACAGGGGCCCGGGCCTACGAGCAGTACTTC. It codes for CASSRTGARAYEQYF.